This T cell receptor beta chain was captured by sequencing in a study of T cells after yellow fever vaccination. One entry per CDR3 protein, called by TCRdb with MiXCR from the 5' RACE reads. The sample has under 200,000 distinct CDR3 sequences, 6% to 7.5% seen once. This clonotype was seen many times. Germline CDR1 is SGHRS and CDR2 is YFSETQ. V was trimmed by 0 bases and J by 10 bases, leaving 14 bases between them. This CDR3 has 15 residues. This chain connects TRBV5-1 to TRBJ1-6; D might be TRBD1 (5 bases). The material was CD4+ T cells sorted from PBMCs, obtained 4 to 6 days after the first yellow fever vaccination. This sequence originates from a man aged 18 to 29 who received the YFV17D yellow fever vaccine. This CDR3 reads CASSLDAGEESPLHF. In DNA, the CDR3 is TGCGCCAGCAGCTTGGACGCGGGGGAGGAATCACCCCTCCACTTT.